Listed below are T cell receptor beta chains from one sample, sequenced in a study of cytomegalovirus exposure and HLA in healthy donors. The protocol was immunoSEQ multiplex PCR, while the TCRdb copy is restricted to in-frame clones and leaves out a portion. The sample consists of roughly 300,000 clones, roughly 90% of them appearing once. Sequences were obtained from PBMCs. Every receptor here comes from a woman between 18 and 30 years old in good health and CMV-seronegative. Both conserved end residues are part of each CDR3. D genes are given only for firm matches. For some rows the clone size is stated as once, few or many, or as a class when expanded; others skip it.

CASTSGLAGVEQYF	TGTGCCAGCACCTCAGGACTAGCGGGAGTTGAGCAGTACTTC	TRBV28	TRBD2	TRBJ2-7	-
CASAIERGRRVRNEQYF	TGTGCCAGCGCTATAGAGAGAGGGAGGCGCGTGAGGAACGAGCAGTACTTC	TRBV7-8	-	TRBJ2-7	-
CSSRTSDGYTF	TGCAGTTCCCGGACTTCCGATGGCTACACCTTC	TRBV20-1	-	TRBJ1-2	-
CASSPGRARSYEQYF	TGTGCCAGCAGCCCCGGGAGGGCCCGTTCCTACGAGCAGTACTTC	TRBV7-2	TRBD2	TRBJ2-7	-
CASSLVSMDEQYF	TGCGCCAGCAGCTTGGTAAGCATGGACGAGCAGTACTTC	TRBV5-1	-	TRBJ2-7	-
CASSSSGSGTDTQYF	TGTGCCAGCAGCTCAAGCGGGAGTGGGACAGATACGCAGTATTTT	TRBV7-6	TRBD2	TRBJ2-3	once
CASNWVGLAGRLGYNEQFF	TGTGCCAGCAACTGGGTTGGACTAGCGGGACGATTGGGGTACAATGAGCAGTTCTTC	TRBV27	TRBD2	TRBJ2-1	-
CSISLGLAGYEQYF	TGCAGCATAAGCCTGGGACTAGCGGGCTACGAGCAGTACTTC	TRBV29-1	TRBD2	TRBJ2-7	-
CASSPTISGANVLTF	TGTGCCAGCAGCCCTACCATCTCTGGGGCCAACGTCCTGACTTTC	TRBV28	-	TRBJ2-6	few
CASSYTTGINEKLFF	TGTGCCAGCAGTTACACAACAGGGATTAATGAAAAACTGTTTTTT	TRBV6-5	-	TRBJ1-4	-
CASSLYRDGEQYF	TGTGCCAGCAGCTTATACAGGGATGGGGAGCAGTACTTC	TRBV11-3	-	TRBJ2-7	-
CASTLARDEQYF	TGTGCCAGCACTTTAGCTCGGGACGAGCAGTACTTC	TRBV2	-	TRBJ2-7	-
CASSIIVYNQPQHF	TGTGCCAGTAGTATTATAGTGTACAATCAGCCCCAGCATTTT	TRBV19	-	TRBJ1-5	-
CASSSRFTGTEEQYF	TGTGCCAGCAGCTCCAGATTTACCGGGACTGAAGAGCAGTACTTC	TRBV11-2	-	TRBJ2-7	-
CASWAPDRGFAEAFF	TGTGCCAGCTGGGCCCCCGACAGGGGATTTGCTGAAGCTTTCTTT	TRBV28	TRBD1	TRBJ1-1	-
CASSERRDYEQYF	TGCGCCAGCAGTGAGCGGCGGGACTACGAGCAGTACTTC	TRBV10-1	-	TRBJ2-7	once
CASRPREHQPQHF	TGTGCCAGCAGACCGAGGGAACATCAGCCCCAGCATTTT	TRBV6-5	-	TRBJ1-5	-
CASSLTLMEFYGYTF	TGTGCCAGCAGCTTGACGCTGATGGAGTTCTATGGCTACACCTTC	TRBV5-5	-	TRBJ1-2	-
CASSGDRGEQYF	TGTGCCAGCAGCGGGGACAGGGGGGAGCAGTACTTC	TRBV5-4	TRBD1	TRBJ2-7	-
CASSLGNTYYEQYF	TGTGCCAGCAGCTTAGGAAATACCTACTACGAGCAGTACTTC	TRBV11-1	-	TRBJ2-7	-
CASRSLIHEQFF	TGTGCCAGCAGGTCCTTAATCCATGAGCAGTTCTTC	TRBV6-1	-	TRBJ2-1	-
CASSVGTGRDEQYF	TGTGCCAGCAGCGTCGGGACAGGGAGGGACGAGCAGTACTTC	TRBV9	TRBD1	TRBJ2-7	-
CASSLVRLAGAEDTGELFF	TGCGCCAGCAGCTTGGTTCGGCTAGCGGGAGCAGAAGACACCGGGGAGCTGTTTTTT	TRBV5-1	TRBD2	TRBJ2-2	-
CALRDVNEKLFF	TGTGCCCTTCGAGATGTTAATGAAAAACTGTTTTTT	TRBV28	-	TRBJ1-4	once
CASSLLAGANTGELFF	TGTGCCAGCAGCTTACTAGCGGGCGCGAACACCGGGGAGCTGTTTTTT	TRBV7-3	TRBD2	TRBJ2-2	-
CASSFAGRPSQPQHF	TGTGCCAGCAGTTTTGCAGGCCGGCCAAGTCAGCCCCAGCATTTT	TRBV28	-	TRBJ1-5	-
CASGGLAADSEQFF	TGTGCCAGTGGGGGACTAGCGGCCGACAGTGAGCAGTTCTTC	TRBV9	TRBD2	TRBJ2-1	-
CASSDELITEAFF	TGTGCCAGCAGTGACGAGCTGATCACTGAAGCTTTCTTT	TRBV6-1	-	TRBJ1-1	-
CASSLGREAEAFF	TGTGCCAGCAGCTTGGGCAGGGAGGCTGAAGCTTTCTTT	TRBV5-4	-	TRBJ1-1	-
CASSFSPGIPSYEQYF	TGTGCCAGCAGTTTTTCCCCGGGGATCCCCTCCTACGAGCAGTACTTC	TRBV28	-	TRBJ2-7	-
CASSEFSGRTDTQYF	TGTGCCAGCAGTGAATTCAGCGGGCGGACAGATACGCAGTATTTT	TRBV25-1	-	TRBJ2-3	-
CASLRDRVAYEQYF	TGTGCCAGCCTCCGGGACAGGGTCGCCTACGAGCAGTACTTC	TRBV28	TRBD1	TRBJ2-7	-
CASSDNLAGEETQYF	TGTGCCAGCAGTGATAACTTAGCAGGGGAGGAGACCCAGTACTTC	TRBV2	-	TRBJ2-5	-
CASSSGNPYEQYF	TGTGCCAGCAGCTCCGGGAATCCCTACGAGCAGTACTTC	TRBV9	-	TRBJ2-7	-
CASSRETDTQYF	TGTGCCAGCTCTAGGGAGACAGATACGCAGTATTTT	TRBV11-2	-	TRBJ2-3	-
CASSLKPGHLNTEAFF	TGTGCCAGCAGTCTAAAGCCGGGACACCTGAACACTGAAGCTTTCTTT	TRBV27	-	TRBJ1-1	-
CASSRARGQNTGELFF	TGTGCCAGTAGTAGAGCGAGGGGACAGAACACCGGGGAGCTGTTTTTT	TRBV19	-	TRBJ2-2	-
CASSLGTGALNPYTEAFF	TGTGCCAGCAGTTTAGGGACAGGGGCCCTCAATCCGTACACTGAAGCTTTCTTT	TRBV28	TRBD1	TRBJ1-1	-
CASSLETSGRYEQYF	TGTGCCAGCAGCTTAGAAACTAGCGGGAGGTACGAGCAGTACTTC	TRBV7-9	TRBD2	TRBJ2-7	-
CASSGQFRSNQPQHF	TGTGCCAGCAGCGGGCAGTTCAGAAGCAATCAGCCCCAGCATTTT	TRBV5-8	-	TRBJ1-5	-
CASRGQVYYEQYF	TGTGCCAGCAGAGGACAAGTCTACTACGAGCAGTACTTC	TRBV2	-	TRBJ2-7	-
CSVTGGIGNQPQHF	TGCAGCGTGACAGGGGGCATAGGCAATCAGCCCCAGCATTTT	TRBV29-1	TRBD1	TRBJ1-5	once
CASSLDRGRRVNTEAFF	TGCGCCAGCAGCCTAGACAGGGGGCGCCGTGTGAACACTGAAGCTTTCTTT	TRBV4-1	TRBD1	TRBJ1-1	-
CASSRGKDTQYF	TGTGCCAGCAGTCGAGGGAAAGATACGCAGTATTTT	TRBV28	-	TRBJ2-3	-
CASSLYWQGSTNQPQHF	TGTGCCAGCAGTTTATACTGGCAGGGGAGTACCAATCAGCCCCAGCATTTT	TRBV27	-	TRBJ1-5	-
CASSPGTSGRSTYEQYF	TGTGCCAGCAGTCCCGGGACTAGCGGGAGGTCGACCTACGAGCAGTACTTC	TRBV28	TRBD2	TRBJ2-7	-
CASSYPGKGRRGEETQYF	TGTGCCAGCAGCTACCCGGGCAAGGGGCGCAGGGGTGAGGAGACCCAGTACTTC	TRBV2	-	TRBJ2-5	once
CASEGRRGDTQYF	TGTGCCAGCGAGGGCCGGAGGGGAGATACGCAGTATTTT	TRBV6-1	-	TRBJ2-3	-
CASSANSISYEQYF	TGTGCCAGCAGCGCAAACAGCATCTCCTACGAGCAGTACTTC	TRBV11-2	-	TRBJ2-7	-
CASSGIRDKAWGYTF	TGTGCCAGCAGCGGGATTCGGGACAAAGCGTGGGGCTACACCTTC	TRBV5-6	-	TRBJ1-2	-